Shown below are 6 T cell receptor beta chains from a single sample sequenced in a study of control samples from healthy donors and cancer patients. The data were produced by immunoSEQ multiplex PCR, yet TCRdb's version contains in-frame clones alone and is incomplete. Here the sample spans approximately 110,000 clones, 83% being singletons. What was sequenced was blood. The receptors come from a woman aged 45-59 years in good health.

V is TRBV6-4 and J is TRBJ2-7; TRBD1 is a possible D gene (6 bases). The CDR3 spans 14 residues. V shed 5 bases and J shed 6 bases, with 17 bases lying between them. CDR1 is MRHNA, CDR2 SNTAGT, per germline. CDR3 region: CASSPDRSSGEQYF. The CDR3 DNA reads as TGTGCCAGCAGTCCCGACAGGTCCTCGGGCGAGCAGTACTTC.

Only one count was recorded for this clone. Written as DNA, the CDR3 is TGCGCCAGCAGCCAAGATATTGGGACAGGGGGGGATCAGCCCCAGCATTTT. Its protein product is CASSQDIGTGGDQPQHF. The genes are TRBV4-1 and TRBJ1-5; 11 nucleotides agree with TRBD1. Germline V gives CDR1 MGHRA, CDR2 YSYEKL. The V segment lost 0 bases and the J segment 5 bases; nucleotides outside the gene matches: 6. The CDR3 extends over 17 amino acids.

The chain uses TRBV13 and TRBJ1-2; D is unclear. Germline CDR1 PRHDT, CDR2 FYEKMQ (reference sequence). CDR3 size: 14 residues. With 2 bases removed from V and 1 base from J, the gap between germline ends came to 8 bases. CDR3 region: CASSLRRLNYGYTF. CDR3 DNA: TGTGCCAGCAGCTTAAGGCGCCTTAACTATGGCTACACCTTC.

The chain recombines TRBV19 with TRBJ1-4, with D maybe TRBD1 (6 bases). This CDR3 contains 15 residues. The germline V gene has CDR1 LNHDA and CDR2 SQIVND (reference sequence). The V gene lost 6 bases and the J gene lost 5 bases, with 16 bases spanning the gap. This chain's CDR3 is CASSRGGLSNEKLFF. CDR3 nucleotides: TGTGCCAGTAGCAGAGGGGGGCTTTCGAATGAAAAACTGTTTTTT. The variable domain in full, completed from reference TRBV19 and TRBJ1-4, reads DGGITQSPKYLFRKEGQNVTLSCEQNLNHDAMYWYRQDPGQGLRLIYYSQIVNDFQKGDIAEGYSVSREKKESFPLTVTSAQKNPTAFYLCASSRGGLSNEKLFFGSGTQLSVL.

The rearrangement links TRBV25-1 to TRBJ1-4, with unresolved D. Germline values: CDR1 MGHDK, CDR2 SYGVNS. This CDR3 is 15 amino acids long. The V end was cut by 7 bases, the J end by 4 bases, with 16 bases between. The CDR3 spells CASNSGGLINEKLFF. CDR3 nucleotide sequence: TGTGCCAGCAATTCGGGAGGCCTAATTAATGAAAAACTGTTTTTT.

The V call is TRBV7-9, the J call TRBJ2-1; D remains ambiguous. The CDR3 loop spans 13 amino acids. Germline-derived CDR1 and CDR2 are SEHNR and FQNEAQ (reference sequence). V gave up 4 bases and J gave up 8 bases, with 12 bases separating them. In nucleotides, the CDR3 is TGTGCCAGCAGCTATCTCAGTCCGGATGAGCAGTTCTTC. As protein: CASSYLSPDEQFF.